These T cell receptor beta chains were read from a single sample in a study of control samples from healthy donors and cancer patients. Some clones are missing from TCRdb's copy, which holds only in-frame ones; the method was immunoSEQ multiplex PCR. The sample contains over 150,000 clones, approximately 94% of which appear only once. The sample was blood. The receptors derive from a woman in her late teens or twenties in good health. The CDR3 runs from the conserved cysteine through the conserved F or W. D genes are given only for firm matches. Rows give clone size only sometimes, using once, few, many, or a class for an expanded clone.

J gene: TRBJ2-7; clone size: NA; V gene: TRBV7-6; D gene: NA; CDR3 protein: CASSAISGPAYEQYF; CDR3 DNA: TGTGCCAGCAGCGCTATTTCCGGGCCCGCTTACGAGCAGTACTTC
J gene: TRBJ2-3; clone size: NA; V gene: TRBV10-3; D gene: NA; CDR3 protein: CAIRGGTDTQYF; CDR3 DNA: TGTGCCATCAGGGGGGGCACAGATACGCAGTATTTT
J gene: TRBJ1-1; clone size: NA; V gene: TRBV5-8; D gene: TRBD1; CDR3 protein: CASSWFGGTGGTNTEAFF; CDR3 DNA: TGTGCCAGCAGCTGGTTTGGGGGGACAGGGGGCACGAACACTGAAGCTTTCTTT
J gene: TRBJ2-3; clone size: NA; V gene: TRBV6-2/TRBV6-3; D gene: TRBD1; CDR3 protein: CASSSPDRVGADTQYF; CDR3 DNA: TGTGCCAGCAGTTCCCCCGACAGGGTTGGCGCAGATACGCAGTATTTT
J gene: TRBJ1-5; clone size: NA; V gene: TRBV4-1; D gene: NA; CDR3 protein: CASSQWVRGNQPQHF; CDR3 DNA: TGCGCCAGCAGCCAATGGGTTAGGGGCAATCAGCCCCAGCATTTT
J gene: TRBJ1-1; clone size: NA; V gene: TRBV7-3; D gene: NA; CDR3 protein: CASSLDTNTEAFF; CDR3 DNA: TGTGCCAGCAGCTTAGACACAAACACTGAAGCTTTCTTT
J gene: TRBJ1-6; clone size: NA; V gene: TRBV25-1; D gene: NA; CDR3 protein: CASSPLDGLRNSPLHF; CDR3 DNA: TGTGCCAGCAGTCCACTCGATGGCTTGAGGAATTCACCCCTCCACTTT
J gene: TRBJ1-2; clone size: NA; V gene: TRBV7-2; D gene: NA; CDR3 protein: CASSSSAAPGYTF; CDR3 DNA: TGTGCCAGCAGCTCTTCCGCAGCGCCAGGCTACACCTTC
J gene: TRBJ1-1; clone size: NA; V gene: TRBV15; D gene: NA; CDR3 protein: CATSESGGRKAFF; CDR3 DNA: TGTGCCACCAGTGAAAGTGGGGGGAGGAAAGCTTTCTTT
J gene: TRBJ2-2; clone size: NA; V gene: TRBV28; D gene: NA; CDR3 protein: CASRGSGELFF; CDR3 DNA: TGTGCCAGCAGGGGCAGCGGGGAGCTGTTTTTT
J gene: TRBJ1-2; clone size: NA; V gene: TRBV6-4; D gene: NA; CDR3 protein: CASSESATNYGGYTF; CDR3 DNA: TGTGCCAGCAGTGAGTCGGCAACGAATTACGGAGGCTACACCTTC
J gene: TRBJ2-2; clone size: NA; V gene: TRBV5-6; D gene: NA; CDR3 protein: CASSLKMGNTGELFF; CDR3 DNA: TGTGCCAGCAGCTTGAAGATGGGGAACACCGGGGAGCTGTTTTTT
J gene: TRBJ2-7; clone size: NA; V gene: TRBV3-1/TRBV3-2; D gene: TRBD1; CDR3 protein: CASSLGGTGAPYF; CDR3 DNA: TGTGCCAGCAGCCTGGGCGGGACAGGGGCACCGTACTTC
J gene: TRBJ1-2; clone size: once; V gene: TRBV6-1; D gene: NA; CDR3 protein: CASSDNGGIYGYTF; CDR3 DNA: TGTGCCAGCAGTGATAACGGTGGAATCTATGGCTACACCTTC
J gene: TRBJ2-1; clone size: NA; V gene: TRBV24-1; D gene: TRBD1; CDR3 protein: CATSGTDRTYNEQFF; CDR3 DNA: TGTGCCACCAGTGGGACGGACAGGACCTACAATGAGCAGTTCTTC
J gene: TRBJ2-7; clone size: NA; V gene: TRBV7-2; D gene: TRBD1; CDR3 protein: CASSYDRGYEQYF; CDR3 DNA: TGTGCCAGCAGCTACGACAGGGGATACGAGCAGTACTTC
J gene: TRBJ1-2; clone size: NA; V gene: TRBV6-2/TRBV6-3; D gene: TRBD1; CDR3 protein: CASSLGQGGGYTF; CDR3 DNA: TGTGCCAGCAGTCTCGGACAGGGCGGGGGCTACACCTTC
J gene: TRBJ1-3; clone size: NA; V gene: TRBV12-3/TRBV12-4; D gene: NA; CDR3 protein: CAGKEYSGNTIYF; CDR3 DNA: TGTGCCGGCAAAGAGTACTCTGGAAACACCATATATTTT
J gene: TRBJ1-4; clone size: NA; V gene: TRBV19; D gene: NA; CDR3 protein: CASSIGRVGATNEKLFF; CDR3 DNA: TGTGCCAGTAGTATAGGCCGGGTTGGAGCAACTAATGAAAAACTGTTTTTT
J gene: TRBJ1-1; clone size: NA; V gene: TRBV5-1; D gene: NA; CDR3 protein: CASTPPGTVTEAFF; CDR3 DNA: TGCGCCAGCACACCTCCAGGGACGGTCACTGAAGCTTTCTTT
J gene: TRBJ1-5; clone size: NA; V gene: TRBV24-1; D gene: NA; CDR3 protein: CATVLCQPQHF; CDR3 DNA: TGTGCCACCGTGTTATGTCAGCCCCAGCATTTT
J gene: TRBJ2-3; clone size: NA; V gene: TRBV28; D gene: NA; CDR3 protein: CASNHWDTQYF; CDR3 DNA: TGTGCCAGCAATCACTGGGATACGCAGTATTTT
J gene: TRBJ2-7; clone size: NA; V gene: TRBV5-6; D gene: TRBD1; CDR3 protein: CASSWGTGNEQYF; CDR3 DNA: TGTGCCAGCAGCTGGGGGACAGGGAACGAGCAGTACTTC
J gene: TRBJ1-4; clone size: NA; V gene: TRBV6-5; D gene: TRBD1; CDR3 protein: CASSPGGANEKLFF; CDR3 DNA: TGTGCCAGCAGCCCAGGGGGGGCTAATGAAAAACTGTTTTTT
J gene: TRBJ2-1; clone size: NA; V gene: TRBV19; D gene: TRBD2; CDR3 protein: CASSVGLEPYNEQFF; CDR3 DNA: TGTGCCAGTAGTGTGGGACTAGAACCCTACAATGAGCAGTTCTTC
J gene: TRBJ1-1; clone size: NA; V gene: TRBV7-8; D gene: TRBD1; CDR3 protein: CASSPRRDRLTEAFF; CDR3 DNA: TGTGCCAGCAGCCCAAGGCGGGACAGACTCACTGAAGCTTTCTTT
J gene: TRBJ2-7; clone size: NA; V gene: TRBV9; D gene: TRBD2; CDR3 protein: CASSVGLATYEQYF; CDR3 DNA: TGTGCCAGCAGCGTGGGACTAGCTACCTACGAGCAGTACTTC
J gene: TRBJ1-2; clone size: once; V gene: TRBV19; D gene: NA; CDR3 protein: CASSIPTGGYTF; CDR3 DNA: TGTGCCAGTAGTATACCCACGGGGGGCTACACCTTC
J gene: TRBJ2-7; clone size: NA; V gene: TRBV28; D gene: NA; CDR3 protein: CASRGRGILYEQYF; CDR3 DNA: TGTGCCAGTCGGGGGAGGGGGATTCTTTACGAGCAGTACTTC
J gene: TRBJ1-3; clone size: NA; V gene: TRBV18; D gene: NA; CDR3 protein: CASSLGRDRTGNTIYF; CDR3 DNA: TGTGCCAGCTCACTGGGACGTGACCGAACTGGAAACACCATATATTTT
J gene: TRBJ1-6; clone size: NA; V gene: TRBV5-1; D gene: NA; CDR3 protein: CASSLSPAPYNSPLHF; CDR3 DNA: TGCGCCAGCAGCTTGTCCCCAGCCCCATATAATTCACCCCTCCACTTT
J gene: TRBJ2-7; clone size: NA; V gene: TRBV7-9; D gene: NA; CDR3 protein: CASSFSPGTSEQYF; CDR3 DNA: TGTGCCAGCAGCTTTTCACCCGGGACGTCCGAGCAGTACTTC
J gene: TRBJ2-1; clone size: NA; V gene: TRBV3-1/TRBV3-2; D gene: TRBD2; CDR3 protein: CASSKSGGAGNEQFF; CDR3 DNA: TGTGCCAGCAGCAAAAGCGGGGGGGCCGGCAATGAGCAGTTCTTC
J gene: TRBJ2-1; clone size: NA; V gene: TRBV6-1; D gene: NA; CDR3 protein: CASSEGVIQDKFF; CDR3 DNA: TGTGCCAGCAGTGAAGGGGTAATACAGGACAAGTTCTTC
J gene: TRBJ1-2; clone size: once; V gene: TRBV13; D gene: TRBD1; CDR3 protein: CASSLGQGARNYGYTF; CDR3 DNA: TGTGCCAGCAGCTTGGGTCAGGGGGCGCGCAACTATGGCTACACCTTC
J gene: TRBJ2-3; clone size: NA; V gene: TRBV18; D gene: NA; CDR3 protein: CASSPSLRGDTQYF; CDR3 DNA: TGTGCCAGCTCACCGTCCTTACGTGGGGATACGCAGTATTTT
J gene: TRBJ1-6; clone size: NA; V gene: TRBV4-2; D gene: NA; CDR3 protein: CASSQEEWSPLHF; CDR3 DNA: TGTGCCAGCAGCCAAGAGGAATGGTCACCCCTCCACTTT
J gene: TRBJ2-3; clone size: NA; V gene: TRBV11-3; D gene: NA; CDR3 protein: CASSFSGGVSTDTQYF; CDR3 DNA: TGTGCCAGCAGCTTCTCGGGCGGCGTTAGCACAGATACGCAGTATTTT
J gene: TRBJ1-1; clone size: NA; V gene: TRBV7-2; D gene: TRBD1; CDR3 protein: CASSLFSGQGAGGAFF; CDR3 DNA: TGTGCCAGCAGCTTATTCTCGGGACAGGGGGCGGGTGGAGCTTTCTTT